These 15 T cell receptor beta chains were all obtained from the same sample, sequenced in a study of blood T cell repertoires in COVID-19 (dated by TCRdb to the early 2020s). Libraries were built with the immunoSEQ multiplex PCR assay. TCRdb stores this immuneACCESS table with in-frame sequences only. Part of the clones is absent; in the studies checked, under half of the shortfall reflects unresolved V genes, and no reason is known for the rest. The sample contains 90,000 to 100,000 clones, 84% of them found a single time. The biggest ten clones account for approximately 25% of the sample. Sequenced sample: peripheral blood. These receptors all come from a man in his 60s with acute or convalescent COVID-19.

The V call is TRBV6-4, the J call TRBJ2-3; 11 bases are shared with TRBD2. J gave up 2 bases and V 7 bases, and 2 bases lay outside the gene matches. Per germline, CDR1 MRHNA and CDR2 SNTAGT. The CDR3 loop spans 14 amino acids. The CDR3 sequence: CASNSGGATDTQYF. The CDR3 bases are TGTGCCAGCAATAGCGGGGGGGCCACAGATACGCAGTATTTT.

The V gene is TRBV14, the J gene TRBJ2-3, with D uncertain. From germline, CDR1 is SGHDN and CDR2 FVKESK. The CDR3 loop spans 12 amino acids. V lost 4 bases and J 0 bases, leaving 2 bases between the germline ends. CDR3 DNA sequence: TGTGCCAGCAGCCCGAGCACAGATACGCAGTATTTT. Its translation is CASSPSTDTQYF.

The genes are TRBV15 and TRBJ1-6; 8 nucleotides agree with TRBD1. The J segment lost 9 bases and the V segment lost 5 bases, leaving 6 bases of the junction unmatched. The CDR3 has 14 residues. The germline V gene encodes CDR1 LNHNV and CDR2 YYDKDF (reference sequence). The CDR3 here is CATSGQGAGSPLHF. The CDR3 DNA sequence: TGTGCCACCAGCGGCCAGGGGGCCGGTTCACCCCTCCACTTT. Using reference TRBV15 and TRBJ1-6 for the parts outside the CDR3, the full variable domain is DAMVIQNPRYQVTQFGKPVTLSCSQTLNHNVMYWYQQKSSQAPKLLFHYYDKDFNNEADTPDNFQSRRPNTSFCFLDIRSPGLGDTAMYLCATSGQGAGSPLHFGNGTRLTVT.

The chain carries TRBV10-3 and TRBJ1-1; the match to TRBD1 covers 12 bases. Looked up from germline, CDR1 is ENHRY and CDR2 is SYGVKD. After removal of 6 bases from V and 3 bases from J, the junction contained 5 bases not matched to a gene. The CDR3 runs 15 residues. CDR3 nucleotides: TGTGCCATCAGGCCGGGACAGGGGGCATACACTGAAGCTTTCTTT. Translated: CAIRPGQGAYTEAFF.

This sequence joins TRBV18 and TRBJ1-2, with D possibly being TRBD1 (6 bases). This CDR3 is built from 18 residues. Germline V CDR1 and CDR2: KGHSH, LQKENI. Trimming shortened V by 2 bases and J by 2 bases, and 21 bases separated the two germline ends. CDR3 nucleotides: TGTGCCAGCTCACCAACAGGGTCGAAAGTTGGGAAAAACTATGGCTACACCTTC. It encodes CASSPTGSKVGKNYGYTF.

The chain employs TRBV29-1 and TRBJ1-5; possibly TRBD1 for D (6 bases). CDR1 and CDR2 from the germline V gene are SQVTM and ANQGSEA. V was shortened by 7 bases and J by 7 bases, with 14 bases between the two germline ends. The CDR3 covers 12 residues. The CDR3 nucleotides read TGCAGCGCCCAAACAGGGAACCAGCCCCAGCATTTT. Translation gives CSAQTGNQPQHF.

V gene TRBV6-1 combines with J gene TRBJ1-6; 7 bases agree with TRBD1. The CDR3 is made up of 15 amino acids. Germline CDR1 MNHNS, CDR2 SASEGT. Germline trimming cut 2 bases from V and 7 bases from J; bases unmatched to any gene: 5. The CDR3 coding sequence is TGTGCCAGCAGTGAACGACAGGGAGTGAATTCACCCCTCCACTTT. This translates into CASSERQGVNSPLHF.

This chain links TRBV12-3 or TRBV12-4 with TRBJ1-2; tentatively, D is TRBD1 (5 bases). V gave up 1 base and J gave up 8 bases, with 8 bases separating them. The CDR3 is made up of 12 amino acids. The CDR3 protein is CASSLGGEGYTF. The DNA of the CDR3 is TGTGCCAGCAGTTTAGGGGGCGAAGGCTACACCTTC.

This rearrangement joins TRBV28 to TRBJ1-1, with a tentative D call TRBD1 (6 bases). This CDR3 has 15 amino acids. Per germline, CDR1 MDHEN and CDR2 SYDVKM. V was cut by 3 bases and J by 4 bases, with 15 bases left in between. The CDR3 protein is CASSFRQAYVTEAFF. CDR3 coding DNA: TGTGCCAGCAGTTTTAGACAGGCCTATGTCACTGAAGCTTTCTTT.

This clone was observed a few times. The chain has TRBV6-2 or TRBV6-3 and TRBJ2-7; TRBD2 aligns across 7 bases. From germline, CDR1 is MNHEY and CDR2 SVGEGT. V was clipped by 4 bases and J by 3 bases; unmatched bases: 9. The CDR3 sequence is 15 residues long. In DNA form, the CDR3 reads TGTGCCAGCAGTTCCCCCCGGACTAGACTCTACGAGCAGTACGTC. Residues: CASSSPRTRLYEQYV.

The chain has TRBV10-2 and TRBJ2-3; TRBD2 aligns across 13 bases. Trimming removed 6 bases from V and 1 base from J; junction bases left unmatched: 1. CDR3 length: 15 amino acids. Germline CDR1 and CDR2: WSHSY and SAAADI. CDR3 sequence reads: CASRGTSGGTDTQYF. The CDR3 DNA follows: TGCGCCAGCAGAGGGACTAGCGGGGGCACAGATACGCAGTATTTT.

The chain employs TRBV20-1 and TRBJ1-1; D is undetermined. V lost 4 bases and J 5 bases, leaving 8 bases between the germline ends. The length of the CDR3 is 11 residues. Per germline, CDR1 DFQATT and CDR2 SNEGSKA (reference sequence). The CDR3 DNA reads TGCAGTGCTATTGCGAGGACTGAAGCTTTCTTT. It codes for CSAIARTEAFF.

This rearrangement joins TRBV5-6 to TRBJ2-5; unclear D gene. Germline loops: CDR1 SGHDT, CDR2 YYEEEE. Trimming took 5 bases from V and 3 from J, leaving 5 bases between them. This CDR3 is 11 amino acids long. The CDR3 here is CASSLEETQYF. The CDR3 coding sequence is TGTGCCAGCAGTCTTGAAGAGACCCAGTACTTC.

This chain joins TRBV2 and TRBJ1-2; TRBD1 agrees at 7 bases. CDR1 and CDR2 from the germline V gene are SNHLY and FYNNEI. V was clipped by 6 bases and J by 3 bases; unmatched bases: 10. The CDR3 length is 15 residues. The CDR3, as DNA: TGTGCCAGCAGGAATATGCGACAGGGTGACTATGGCTACACCTTC. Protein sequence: CASRNMRQGDYGYTF.

The CDR3 DNA reads as TGCGCCAGCAGCTTCGGGGGTAGTGCTGGAAACACCATATATTTT. This gives the protein CASSFGGSAGNTIYF. The chain is built from TRBV5-1 and TRBJ1-3; perhaps TRBD1 as D (5 bases). CDR1 and CDR2 from the germline V gene are SGHRS and YFSETQ. Trimming took off 2 bases at V and 2 bases at J, with 11 bases between the two ends. This CDR3 is built from 15 residues.